The subject of this entry is one TCR beta chain. Its target is unknown. Across several immunoSEQ plates, the genomic DNA of each subset was split evenly. Some clones are missing from TCRdb's copy, which holds only in-frame ones; the method was immunoSEQ multiplex PCR. This sample has roughly 2.6 million clones, with roughly nine tenths found just once. The data are from a study of shared clonotypes between healthy human individuals. The CDR3 runs to 14 residues. V lost 7 bases and J 7 bases, leaving 19 bases between the germline ends. Germline lookup yields CDR1 SNHLY and CDR2 FYNNEI. Study-wide findings and caveats: The sampled material consisted only of blood, and tissue repertoires are likely to differ. Generation of non-shared clonotypes was less probable than generation of clonotypes shared by all four donors. Enrolling few donors narrowed the genetic and exposure-history diversity that was represented.

The sample was naive CD4+ T cells sorted from blood. As to subset: CD45RA+ positively selected. V is TRBV2 and J is TRBJ2-5, with D tentatively TRBD2 (6 bases). This sequence was found in a man aged 18-30 years in good health. CDR3 nucleotide sequence: TGTGCCAGCATCTTCCGGGACTTAAGCGGGACCCAGTACTTC. Its protein product is CASIFRDLSGTQYF.